The T cell receptor (beta chain) under discussion was sequenced for a study of vaccination effects on CD4 cells after COVID-19 (dated by TCRdb to between 2021 and 2024). For the study in its entirety: Two doses of either the BNT162b2 or the mRNA-1273 mRNA SARS-CoV-2 vaccine were administered to participants. SARS-CoV-2 spike-specific CD4+ TCR repertoires were compared before and after mRNA vaccination in COVID-19 convalescent patients and in infection-naive vaccine recipients. Altogether, around 9 COVID-19 convalescent patients and 4 SARS-CoV-2-naive healthy vaccine recipients made up the full study. In the study, cultures from other donors were sequenced using the Oncomine TCR Beta short-read assay on an Illumina iSeq 100. What the research found in general, with its limitations: At late post-vaccination timepoints, both infection-induced and vaccine-induced clones showed marked clonal contraction, consistent with waning T cell responses. The study was limited by a small number of convalescent patients, and early post-infection timepoints were lacking. Among healthy vaccine recipients, nearly all vaccine-induced clones were SARS-CoV-2 mono-reactive, and only 1 of 255 was cross-reactive with common cold coronaviruses.

The germline V gene gives CDR1 as MNHNS and CDR2 as SASEGT. V is pruned by 5 bases and J by 4 bases, leaving 5 bases of the junction without a gene match. The CDR3 starts with the cysteine, ends with the phenylalanine, and has 15 residues. This entry keeps only the CDR3 DNA: 45 bases, framed from base 1. In the ViraFEST assay, PBMC were stimulated with viral peptide pools, and TCR sequencing was then used to find antigen-specific CD4+ T cell clonotypes based on their expansion. After around 10 days of culture, CD4+ T cells were isolated with the EasySep CD4+ T cell isolation kit. The absence of prior SARS-CoV-2 infection in healthy vaccine recipients was confirmed by negative nucleocapsid antibodies before and after vaccination. Around 2 million PBMC per well were cultured in IMDM with about 5% human AB serum, 9 to 10 IU/ml IL-2 and gentamicin, plus 10 ug/ml peptides. Half of the culture medium was replaced with fresh IL-2-containing medium on days 3 and 7. Unless noted otherwise, every peptide stimulation condition was cultured in triplicate wells. Using Ficoll-Paque Plus gradient centrifugation, PBMC were separated from whole blood and then either used fresh or cryopreserved at -140C. The overlapping peptide pools covered the spike proteins of SARS-CoV-2 as well as those of the common cold coronaviruses HCoV-NL63, HCoV-OC43 and HCoV-229E. The QIAamp micro DNA kit was used to extract genomic DNA from the cultured CD4+ T cells.

To prepare the library, the immunoSEQ multiplex PCR assay was applied. DNA from the CD4+ T cells that had been cultured and isolated underwent TCR beta CDR3 sequencing. As for the authors' bioinformatics: Non-productive TCR sequences were removed and reads were trimmed to the CDR3 region, keeping CDR3s of at least 7 amino acids. The MANAFEST web app was used to pick out antigen-specific clonotypes by comparing their expansion in peptide wells with that in reference cultures. For clones to be considered positive, expansion at FDR<0.05 versus reference and all other wells, an odds ratio above 5, and a frequency above 0.1% in two replicate wells were required. Cross-reactive clonotypes were defined as significantly expanded in SARS-CoV-2 spike wells and in at least one common cold coronavirus spike condition. Levenshtein distance calculated with the stringdist R package was used to assess CDR3 similarity, and unrooted trees were constructed with ape in R 3.6.1. In TCRdb, the immuneACCESS table is reduced to in-frame sequences with V and J assigned. These tables do not hold every clone; where another copy was compared, an unresolved V gene accounts for under half, and the others remain unexplained. The DNA gave D and trimming, while V, J and clone size come from that table. The table for this sample lists over 55,000 clones; roughly 81% of them were counted only once. About 2.5% of the sample belongs to the ten largest clones.

In the case of this clone: This clone's antigen is unknown. There are no base qualities to consult, and no much larger clone falls within one base.

This sequence originates from a human donor who received a COVID-19 vaccine. The chain links TRBV6-1 with TRBJ1-5; 10 bases in the middle match TRBD1. This specimen was CD4+ T cells from PBMCs cultured with HCoV-229E spike peptides, taken before COVID-19 vaccination. Sample cell subset or site, as interpreted from the label and publication: HCoV-229E spike overlapping peptide pool stimulation. CDR3 reads: CASSPTDRGNQPQHF. The bases read TGTGCCAGCAGTCCGACGGACAGGGGGAATCAGCCCCAGCATTTT.